The T cell receptor beta chain described here comes from a study of cytomegalovirus exposure and HLA in healthy donors. For the study at large: Some 85 million unique TCRs, all from HLA-typed donors, were included in an early release of the data. Findings and caveats of the study: When analyzed later, the rates of TCR association showed variation by HLA locus, with DRB1 the most and HLA-C the fewest. Reported performance of the classifier showed diagnosis of cytomegalovirus status with high specificity and sensitivity.

A word on this clone: Antigen unknown.

The germline V gene has CDR1 MGHRA and CDR2 YSYEKL. The CDR3 extends over 16 amino acids. The PCR used 60 Vbeta and 13 Jbeta primers. TCRdb's table, derived via immunoSEQ multiplex PCR, lists solely in-frame clones and lacks some. The table shows more than 130,000 clones, with roughly 75% occurring only once. Sequenced: PBMCs. The chain recombines TRBV4-1 with TRBJ2-5; 11 bases are a match to TRBD1. The J call is doubtful: the DNA matches TRBJ2-7 better. The clonotype was recovered from a man aged 35-49 years in good health and CMV-seropositive. The chain's CDR3 is CASSQVPGQGAFEQYF. CDR3 coding DNA: TGCGCCAGCAGCCAAGTGCCCGGACAGGGGGCTTTCGAGCAGTACTTC.